This entry concerns a single TCR beta chain. Its antigen is not known. TCRdb keeps only in-frame clones here, not all; method: immunoSEQ multiplex PCR. The sample lists about 220,000 clones, approximately 88% occurring once. This sample is part of a study of cytomegalovirus exposure and HLA in healthy donors. Study-wide findings and caveats: Across donors, most TCRs were seen rarely, yet some public ones were widespread. In vitro data verified a few CMV-associated chains as specific for CMV antigens. For cytomegalovirus status, the classifier reportedly gave diagnoses with high specificity and sensitivity.

The donors were part of the validation cohort of more than 90 subjects. That cohort was separate from the first cohort, which comprised roughly 670 subjects. Germline values: CDR1 SGHNT, CDR2 YENEEA. V lost 5 bases to trimming and J lost 5 bases; unmatched junction nucleotides: 8. The CDR3 spans 15 residues. The sequencing input was PBMCs. This rearrangement joins TRBV11-3 to TRBJ2-1, with 8 bases that match TRBD1. The clonotype comes from a woman aged 30 to 39 in good health and CMV-seropositive. The CDR3 region has the DNA TGTGCCAGCAGCCCCCGACAGGGGAGCCACAATGAGCAGTTCTTC. Translation: CASSPRQGSHNEQFF. Drawing the rest from reference TRBV11-3 and TRBJ2-1, the complete variable domain is EAGVVQSPRYKIIEKKQPVAFWCNPISGHNTLYWYLQNLGQGPELLIRYENEEAVDDSQLPKDRFSAERLKGVDSTLKIQPAELGDSAVYLCASSPRQGSHNEQFFGPGTRLTVL.